This T cell receptor (beta chain) was retrieved from a study of response to subunit inactivated influenza vaccine. Trimming stripped 2 bases from V and 1 base from J, with 18 bases between. This CDR3 has 17 residues. Germline CDR1 SGHTA, CDR2 FQGNSA. Each CDR3 protein is one row after TCRdb ran MiXCR on the RT-PCR reads. The repertoire has 150,000 to 200,000 distinct CDR3 sequences, about 12% of them found once; the top ten carry 25% to 30%. The sample was also linked to a second study, of T cells expressing NK-cell markers. That investigation notes: For TCR beta, cDNA was produced by 5'RACE template switching with UMIs. Cells sorted as CD3+CD56+NKG2C+, CD3+CD56+NKG2C- and CD3+CD56-NKG2C+ T cells supplied the TCR beta repertoires. In a group of about six donors, dominant NKG2C+ clonotypes represented about 1.0-8% of CD8+ T cells.

Sequenced here: CD8+ T cells sorted from PBMCs, sampled 11 to 12 days after vaccination. This sequence was found in a man aged 50 or older who received an inactivated influenza vaccine. V is TRBV7-2 and J is TRBJ2-7, with no clear D. The CDR3 loop is CASSLTVGWERSYEQYF. CDR3 in DNA: TGTGCCAGCAGCTTAACGGTGGGGTGGGAAAGGTCCTACGAGCAGTACTTC.